The 26 T cell receptor beta chains presented below share a single source sample, sequenced in a study of T cells in Graves' hyperthyroidism and ophthalmopathy. The TCR beta CDR3 regions underwent amplification using RNA transcripts as the source. The HTBI primer set served for first-round RT-PCR of the TCR CDR3. TCRdb redid the calling of the multiplex PCR reads with MiXCR, one entry per CDR3 protein. The profile shows more than 550,000 distinct CDR3 sequences, roughly a sixth of them singletons. Sequencing used blood. The receptors originated from a woman aged 50 to 65 with Graves' hyperthyroidism that later progressed to Graves' ophthalmopathy.

This chain joins TRBV13 and TRBJ2-3; the match to TRBD1 covers 11 bases. The CDR3 runs 15 residues. J lost 4 bases, V lost 4 bases, and 4 bases had no gene match. CDR1 is PRHDT and CDR2 is FYEKMQ in the germline V gene (reference sequence). The CDR3 protein is CASSSGQGGADTQYF. DNA of the CDR3: TGTGCCAGCAGCTCGGGACAGGGGGGCGCAGATACGCAGTATTTT. Full variable domain (missing parts from reference TRBV13 and TRBJ2-3): AAGVIQSPRHLIKEKRETATLKCYPIPRHDTVYWYQQGPGQDPQFLISFYEKMQSDKGSIPDRFSAQQFSDYHSELNMSSLELGDSALYFCASSSGQGGADTQYFGPGTRLTVL.

The chain has TRBV12-3 or TRBV12-4 and TRBJ2-1, with TRBD2 matching over 9 bases. The CDR3 totals 16 residues. Trimming at V came to 6 bases and at J to 4 bases, leaving 10 bases not matched to a gene. CDR3: CASRGQTSGNYNEQFF. DNA of the CDR3: TGTGCCAGCAGAGGGCAGACTAGCGGAAATTACAATGAGCAGTTCTTC.

Only a few counts were recorded for this clonotype. The chain uses TRBV7-6 and TRBJ2-7, with D unclear. CDR3 size: 14 residues. The V end was cut by 0 bases, the J end by 1 base, with 7 bases between. Germline V gives CDR1 SGHVS, CDR2 FNYEAQ. The CDR3 nucleotides are TGTGCCAGCAGCTTAGCGGAATCTTCCTACGAGCAGTACTTC. This sequence encodes CASSLAESSYEQYF.

There are many counts of this clonotype. The chain is built from TRBV7-9 and TRBJ2-7, with D unresolved. Germline-derived CDR1 and CDR2 are SEHNR and FQNEAQ (reference sequence). This CDR3 has 14 amino acids. V was shortened by 5 bases and J by 5 bases, with 16 bases between the two germline ends. The CDR3 protein is CASSTPVGTNEQYF. Written as DNA, the CDR3 is TGTGCCAGCAGCACCCCGGTTGGCACAAACGAGCAGTACTTC.

This clonotype was counted ten times or more. This chain uses TRBV12-3 or TRBV12-4 with TRBJ1-5, with 10 bases identical to TRBD1. The CDR3 sequence is 14 residues long. V was pared by 6 bases and J by 5 bases, with 4 bases of the junction left unmatched. The CDR3 DNA follows: TGTGCCAGCAGCAGACAGGGGGCCTATCAGCCCCAGCATTTT. It encodes CASSRQGAYQPQHF.

V usage is TRBV18 and J usage is TRBJ1-6; possible D gene TRBD1, 5 bases. V was pared by 2 bases and J by 7 bases, with 18 bases between. This CDR3 region has 17 residues. CDR1 is KGHSH, CDR2 LQKENI, per germline. The CDR3 protein is CASSPSRGRDPNSPLHF. In nucleotides, the CDR3 is TGTGCCAGCTCACCATCTCGTGGCAGGGATCCGAATTCACCCCTCCACTTT.

The rearrangement joins TRBV6-5 to TRBJ2-3; D may be TRBD2 (6 bases). The CDR3 has 17 amino acids. V was pared by 2 bases and J by 4 bases, with 19 bases between. Germline CDR1 reads MNHEY; CDR2 reads SVGAGI. This CDR3 reads CASSYLAQTQRPDTQYF. In DNA form, the CDR3 reads TGTGCCAGCAGTTACCTAGCGCAGACTCAAAGGCCAGATACGCAGTATTTT.

The rearrangement links TRBV20-1 to TRBJ1-1, with 7 bases fitting TRBD1. CDR1 is DFQATT and CDR2 is SNEGSKA in the germline V gene (reference sequence). The length of the CDR3 is 13 residues. This chain's CDR3 is CGGKQGKGTEAFF. The CDR3 coding sequence is TGCGGGGGAAAACAGGGGAAAGGGACTGAAGCTTTCTTT.

This clonotype was observed many times. The chain employs TRBV30 and TRBJ1-3; D is undetermined. The germline V and J ends were trimmed by 3 bases and 2 bases, with 8 bases remaining between them. The CDR3 loop spans 13 amino acids. The germline V gene encodes CDR1 GTSNPN and CDR2 SVGIG (reference sequence). The CDR3 is CAWSAGTGNTIYF. The CDR3 bases are TGTGCCTGGAGCGCCGGGACTGGAAACACCATATATTTT.

This clonotype showed up many times. The J gene is TRBJ1-1, the V gene TRBV20-1; a weak D match, TRBD1 (6 bases). The ends were cut back, 5 bases at V and 8 bases at J, with 15 bases in the middle. CDR1 and CDR2 (germline): DFQATT, SNEGSKA (reference sequence). This CDR3 region has 12 residues. The CDR3 loop reads CSAGRDTLEAFF. CDR3 bases: TGCAGTGCTGGACGGGACACCCTGGAAGCTTTCTTT.

The chain recombines TRBV28 with TRBJ2-3, with TRBD2 matching 14 bases. This CDR3 is 14 amino acids long. Trimming cost V 11 bases and J 4 bases; bases outside gene matches: 5. CDR1 is MDHEN and CDR2 is SYDVKM in the germline V gene. CDR3 region: CASGTSGRADTQYF. Here the CDR3 DNA reads TGTGCCTCCGGGACTAGCGGGAGAGCAGATACGCAGTATTTT. Full variable domain (missing parts from reference TRBV28 and TRBJ2-3): DVKVTQSSRYLVKRTGEKVFLECVQDMDHENMFWYRQDPGLGLRLIYFSYDVKMKEKGDIPEGYSVSREKKERFSLILESASTNQTSMYLCASGTSGRADTQYFGPGTRLTVL.

The chain carries TRBV29-1 and TRBJ2-1, with unresolved D. V was clipped by 2 bases and J by 3 bases, with 8 bases between them. The germline CDR1 and CDR2 sequences are SQVTM and ANQGSEA. The CDR3 totals 13 residues. The CDR3 bases are TGCAGCGTTGAACAGAGTAACTACAATGAGCAGTTCTTC. This sequence encodes CSVEQSNYNEQFF.

This clonotype was seen a handful of times. J is TRBJ1-5 and V is TRBV29-1; D might be TRBD1 (6 bases). V was shortened by 5 bases and J by 3 bases, with 14 bases between the two germline ends. CDR3 length: 14 residues. Germline CDR1 SQVTM, CDR2 ANQGSEA. The CDR3 spells CSVSSGGANQPQHF. The CDR3 DNA sequence: TGCAGCGTTTCCTCGGGGGGGGCCAATCAGCCCCAGCATTTT.

This chain joins TRBV10-2 and TRBJ2-1, with 12 bases that match TRBD1. The CDR3 length is 20 residues. Germline V lookup: CDR1 WSHSY, CDR2 SAAADI. Trimming removed 6 bases from V and 5 bases from J; junction bases left unmatched: 20. The CDR3 sequence: CASRGGSGQGAWVGHNEQFF. In DNA form, the CDR3 reads TGCGCCAGCAGAGGAGGTTCGGGACAGGGGGCCTGGGTTGGGCACAATGAGCAGTTCTTC.

CDR3 nucleotides: TGTGCCAGCAGCCTAGCGGGGCGGACCGGGGAGCTGTTTTTT. Its translation is CASSLAGRTGELFF. The chain links TRBV2 to TRBJ2-2; 9 bases are shared with TRBD2. The length of the CDR3 is 14 residues. The germline gives CDR1 SNHLY, CDR2 FYNNEI. V dropped 6 bases and J dropped 5; count of bases not matched to a gene: 4.

This clonotype came up a few times. This chain links TRBV5-6 with TRBJ1-5, with D perhaps matching TRBD1 (6 bases). Trimming took 4 bases from V and 0 from J, leaving 14 bases between them. This CDR3 contains 16 residues. Germline V gene lookup returns CDR1 SGHDT and CDR2 YYEEEE. Here the CDR3 reads CASSLLGGDSNQPQHF. Written as DNA, the CDR3 is TGTGCCAGCAGCCTTTTAGGGGGGGATAGCAATCAGCCCCAGCATTTT. The full variable domain, rest sourced from reference TRBV5-6 and TRBJ1-5, is DAGVTQSPTHLIKTRGQQVTLRCSPKSGHDTVSWYQQALGQGPQFIFQYYEEEERQRGNFPDRFSGHQFPNYSSELNVNALLLGDSALYLCASSLLGGDSNQPQHFGDGTRLSIL.

This clonotype has a count of ten or more. The rearrangement uses TRBV5-1 and TRBJ1-1; 8 bases map to TRBD1. CDR3 size: 15 residues. Germline trimming cut 1 base from V and 1 base from J; bases unmatched to any gene: 3. The V gene's germline CDR1 is SGHRS and CDR2 YFSETQ. CDR3 DNA sequence: TGCGCCAGCAGCTTGTGGGGACAGGAGAACACTGAAGCTTTCTTT. Its protein product is CASSLWGQENTEAFF.

Remarks on this clonotype: One end of the junction does not line up with germline, which may come from a read error. The rearrangement uses TRBV7-2 and TRBJ2-3; no firm D call. The CDR3 runs 14 residues. In germline, CDR1 is SGHTA, CDR2 FQGNSA. The CDR3 here is CASSLGLGLDAQYF. The CDR3 nucleotides are TGTGCCAGCAGCTTAGGGTTGGGTTTAGATGCGCAGTATTTT.

V and J are TRBV14 and TRBJ2-5; perhaps TRBD1 as D (6 bases). The germline V gene has CDR1 SGHDN and CDR2 FVKESK. The V end was cut by 4 bases, the J end by 1 base, with 16 bases between. The CDR3 spans 16 residues. The CDR3 reads CASSRRSGVLQETQYF. The CDR3 coding sequence is TGTGCCAGCAGCCGCCGCTCAGGGGTTCTCCAAGAGACCCAGTACTTC.

This clonotype was detected a few times. The chain employs TRBV20-1 and TRBJ2-3, with 9 bases aligning to TRBD2. Germline CDR1 and CDR2: DFQATT and SNEGSKA (reference sequence). This CDR3 comprises 17 residues. J was trimmed by 6 bases and V by 6 bases; bases with no gene match: 19. In DNA form, the CDR3 reads TGCAGTGCCCACCTGGGACTAGCCACGATCTGGGGGGATACGCAGTATTTT. Translated: CSAHLGLATIWGDTQYF.

The V and J genes are TRBV20-1 and TRBJ2-4; D is perhaps TRBD2 (5 bases). CDR3 length: 15 residues. Germline V lookup: CDR1 DFQATT, CDR2 SNEGSKA (reference sequence). The germline V and J ends were trimmed by 2 bases and 3 bases, with 14 bases remaining between them. The CDR3 loop is CSARSPDSSKNIQYF. The CDR3 region has the DNA TGCAGTGCTAGATCCCCGGACTCGAGCAAAAACATTCAGTACTTC.

This clonotype was picked up a small number of times. The chain carries TRBV20-1 and TRBJ2-2; D gene ambiguous. Trimming shortened V by 3 bases and J by 3 bases, and 14 bases separated the two germline ends. CDR1 is DFQATT and CDR2 is SNEGSKA in the germline V gene (reference sequence). The CDR3 is made up of 15 amino acids. CDR3 sequence reads: CSASLDGLDTGELFF. The CDR3 nucleotides read TGCAGTGCTAGCCTCGACGGTTTGGACACCGGGGAGCTGTTTTTT.

The rearrangement joins TRBV10-2 to TRBJ1-2, with 10 bases aligning to TRBD1. The CDR3 has 13 amino acids. The junction had 6 bases not matched to a gene; V was cut back by 8 bases and J by 6 bases. Looked up from germline, CDR1 is WSHSY and CDR2 is SAAADI. CDR3 in amino acids: CASWDRGFDGYTF. In DNA form, the CDR3 reads TGCGCCAGCTGGGACAGGGGTTTCGATGGCTACACCTTC.

J is TRBJ2-7 and V is TRBV4-1, with D possibly matching TRBD2 (5 bases). The germline V and J ends were trimmed by 3 bases and 2 bases, with 17 bases remaining between them. The germline V gene encodes CDR1 MGHRA and CDR2 YSYEKL. The length of the CDR3 is 16 residues. CDR3 coding DNA: TGCGCCAGCAGCCATCCCGGACTGTCAACGGCCTACGAGCAGTACTTC. Encoded protein: CASSHPGLSTAYEQYF.

This clonotype was observed a few times. The J gene is TRBJ1-2, the V gene TRBV12-3 or TRBV12-4; TRBD1 agrees at 9 bases. The CDR3 covers 14 residues. The junction had 9 bases not matched to a gene; V was cut back by 5 bases and J by 8 bases. This CDR3 is CASSPGTGPGGYTF. CDR3 bases: TGTGCCAGCAGTCCCGGGACAGGGCCGGGGGGCTACACCTTC.

This clonotype was recorded at least ten times. This rearrangement joins TRBV6-1 to TRBJ1-2; D uncertain. The CDR3 is made up of 13 amino acids. Germline V gene lookup returns CDR1 MNHNS and CDR2 SASEGT. Between the trimmed V and J ends, which lost 8 bases and 4 bases, there was a span of 14 bases. The CDR3 DNA reads as TGTGCCAGCTTCGAAGACTGGGGCTATGGCTACACCTTC. This gives the protein CASFEDWGYGYTF.